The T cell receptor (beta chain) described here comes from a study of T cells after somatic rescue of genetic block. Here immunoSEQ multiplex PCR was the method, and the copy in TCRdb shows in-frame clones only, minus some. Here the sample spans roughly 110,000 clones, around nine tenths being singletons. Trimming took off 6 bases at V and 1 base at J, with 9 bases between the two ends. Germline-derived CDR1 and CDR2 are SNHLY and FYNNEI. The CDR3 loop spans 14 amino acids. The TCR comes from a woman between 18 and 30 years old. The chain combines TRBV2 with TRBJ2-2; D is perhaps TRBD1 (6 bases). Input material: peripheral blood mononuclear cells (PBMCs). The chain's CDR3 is CASRDSRNTGELFF. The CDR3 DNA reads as TGTGCCAGCAGGGACAGCAGGAACACCGGGGAGCTGTTTTTT.